This T cell receptor (beta chain) is drawn from a study of vaccination effects on CD4 cells after COVID-19. Overall study findings and caveats: After vaccination, at late timepoints, clones induced by infection and by vaccine contracted markedly.

A single count supports this clone. Its target is not known. Trimming cost V 2 bases and J 4 bases, with 8 bases left between them. Germline V CDR1 and CDR2: MNHEY, SMNVEV (reference sequence). The CDR3 has 13 amino acids. Ahead of sequencing, the ViraFEST assay grew antigen-specific CD4+ T cells using viral peptide pools. Cells that had been cultured for 10 days were the source of isolated CD4+ T cells. The healthy vaccine recipients, who had no prior SARS-CoV-2 infection, showed negative nucleocapsid antibodies. TCRdb keeps only in-frame clones here, not all; method: immunoSEQ multiplex PCR. The sample lists some 41,000 clones; 60% to 80% were seen once.

Source: CD4+ T cells from PBMCs cultured with HCoV-OC43 spike peptides, taken before COVID-19 vaccination. As to subset: HCoV-OC43 spike overlapping peptide pool stimulation. The sequence was obtained from a human donor who received a COVID-19 vaccine. This chain links TRBV27 with TRBJ1-2; D gene unclear. CDR3 loop: CASSLNSGYGYTF. The CDR3 DNA reads TGTGCCAGCAGTTTAAACAGTGGCTATGGCTACACCTTC.